These 8 T cell receptor beta chains were sequenced from one sample in a study of CD8 T cell repertoires and HIV-1 epitope variants. What these receptors recognize is not known. Data came from immunoSEQ multiplex PCR; TCRdb stores just in-frame clones and leaves some out. Of 4,700 or so clones in the sample, about two thirds were seen once. Sequencing was done on a sample of cultured CD8+ T cells derived from PBMCs. The receptors were gathered from a male donor with HIV.

The chain combines TRBV6-1 with TRBJ2-7; D unclear. V lost 3 bases, J lost 4 bases, and 4 bases lay in between. CDR1 is MNHNS and CDR2 is SASEGT in the germline V gene. This CDR3 has 11 residues. DNA for the CDR3: TGTGCCAGCAGTGATATGTACGAGCAGTACTTC. The encoded protein is CASSDMYEQYF.

The J gene is TRBJ2-2, the V gene TRBV7-3; D is tentatively TRBD1 or TRBD2 (6 bases each). The V and J ends lost 1 base and 3 bases respectively, with 12 bases between them. CDR1 SGHTA and CDR2 FQGTGA come from the germline V gene. CDR3 length: 16 residues. The CDR3 reads CASSLSGGLDTGELFF. In DNA form, the CDR3 reads TGTGCCAGCAGCTTAAGTGGGGGGCTCGACACCGGGGAGCTGTTTTTT. Supplemented by reference TRBV7-3 and TRBJ2-2, the full variable domain reads GAGVSQTPSNKVTEKGKYVELRCDPISGHTALYWYRQSLGQGPEFLIYFQGTGAADDSGLPNDRFFAVRPEGSVSTLKIQRTERGDSAVYLCASSLSGGLDTGELFFGEGSRLTVL.

This clone was detected a few times. The V call is TRBV7-6, the J call TRBJ2-7, with 9 bases lining up with TRBD1. The germline gives CDR1 SGHVS, CDR2 FNYEAQ. This CDR3 is built from 14 residues. Unmatched junction bases numbered 4, after V lost 0 bases and J lost 7 bases. The CDR3 is CASSLATGGEEQYF. As DNA, the CDR3 is TGTGCCAGCAGCTTAGCGACAGGGGGGGAAGAGCAGTACTTC.

The table lists this clone with a few counts. The CDR3 DNA reads TGCGCCAGCAGCCCCGGGACAGGGAATAATTCACCCCTCCACTTT. Protein sequence: CASSPGTGNNSPLHF. The chain combines TRBV4-3 with TRBJ1-6, with TRBD1 matching 9 bases. With 4 bases clipped from V and 5 bases from J, the junction kept 3 bases outside the gene matches. Looked up from germline, CDR1 is LGHNA and CDR2 is YSLEER. The CDR3 runs to 15 residues.

The CDR3 bases are TGCGCCAGCAGCTTGTGGAGTCAAGAGACCCAGTACTTC. Translating gives CASSLWSQETQYF. The genes are TRBV5-1 and TRBJ2-5; D uncertain. The CDR3 is 13 amino acids. Trimming shortened V by 1 base and J by 2 bases, and 6 bases separated the two germline ends. Germline V CDR1 and CDR2: SGHRS, YFSETQ.

The rearrangement links TRBV2 to TRBJ1-4; possible D gene TRBD1, 5 bases. There are 19 residues in the CDR3. From germline, CDR1 is SNHLY and CDR2 FYNNEI. Between the trimmed V and J ends, which lost 4 bases and 5 bases, there was a span of 26 bases. The CDR3 sequence is CASSGHAPDSGRLNEKLFF. The CDR3 coding sequence is TGTGCCAGCAGTGGCCATGCTCCTGATTCGGGACGGCTGAATGAAAAACTGTTTTTT.

The chain carries TRBV7-9 and TRBJ2-3, with D unclear. The CDR3 runs to 13 residues. Germline CDR1 SEHNR, CDR2 FQNEAQ (reference sequence). Trimming took 2 bases from V and 0 from J, leaving 3 bases between them. DNA of the CDR3: TGTGCCAGCAGCTTACCCAGCACAGATACGCAGTATTTT. Translating gives CASSLPSTDTQYF.

The V gene is TRBV27, the J gene TRBJ2-3; 9 positions match TRBD2. The junction had 10 bases not matched to a gene; V was cut back by 4 bases and J by 2 bases. The CDR3 totals 17 residues. Germline assignment: CDR1 MNHEY and CDR2 SMNVEV (reference sequence). Written as DNA, the CDR3 is TGTGCCAGCAGTTCTACATCGACTAGCGGAGACACAGATACGCAGTATTTT. Protein: CASSSTSTSGDTDTQYF.